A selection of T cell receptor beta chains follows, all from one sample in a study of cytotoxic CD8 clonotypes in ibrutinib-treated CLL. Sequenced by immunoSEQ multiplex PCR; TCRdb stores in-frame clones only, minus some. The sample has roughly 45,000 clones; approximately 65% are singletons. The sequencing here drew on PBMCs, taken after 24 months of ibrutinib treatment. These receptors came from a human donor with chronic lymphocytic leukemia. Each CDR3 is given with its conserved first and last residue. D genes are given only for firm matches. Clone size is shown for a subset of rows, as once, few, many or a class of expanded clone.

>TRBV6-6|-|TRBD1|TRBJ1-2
TGTGCCAGCAGTTACGTCCAGGGGGTAAACTATGGCTACACCTTC
CASSYVQGVNYGYTF
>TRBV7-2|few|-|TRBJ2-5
TGTGCCAGCAGCGTAACAGGGTACGAGACCCAGTACTTC
CASSVTGYETQYF
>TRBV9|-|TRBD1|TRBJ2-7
TGTGCCAGCAGCATAGGACAGGGTACCACCTACGAGCAGTACTTC
CASSIGQGTTYEQYF
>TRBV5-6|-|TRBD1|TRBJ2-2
TGTGCCAGCAGCTTGAGAAGGACAGGGAGAGTGGACGGGGAGCTGTTTTTT
CASSLRRTGRVDGELFF
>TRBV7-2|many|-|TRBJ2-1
TGTGCCAGCAGCTCGCAACAGGGAGTTACCTTCTACAATGAGCAGTTCTTC
CASSSQQGVTFYNEQFF
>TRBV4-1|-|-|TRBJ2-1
TGCGCCAGCAGCCAAGACCCCGGGACTCCCGCAGTCGATGAGCAGTTCTTC
CASSQDPGTPAVDEQFF
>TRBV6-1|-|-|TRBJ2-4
TGTGCCAGCAGTGATCTCGGCGGACAGTACTTC
CASSDLGGQYF
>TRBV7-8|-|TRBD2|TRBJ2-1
TGTGCCAGCAGCCCAGCGGGACTAGCGGCCCTCCCTTCCATTAATGAGCAGTTCTTC
CASSPAGLAALPSINEQFF
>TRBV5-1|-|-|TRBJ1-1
TGCGCCAGCAGCGTGGGACCCGGCGGGGGTGAAGCTTTCTTT
CASSVGPGGGEAFF
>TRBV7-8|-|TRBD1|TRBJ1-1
TGTGCCAGCAGCAATCACCGGGACAGGAACACTGAAGCTTTCTTT
CASSNHRDRNTEAFF
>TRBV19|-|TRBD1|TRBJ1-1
TGTGCCAGCCTAGGACAGGGGTTCGCGGGAAGTTTCTTT
CASLGQGFAGSFF
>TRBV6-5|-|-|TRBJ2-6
TGTGCCAGCAGTACGGGGTCCTCTGGGGCCAACGTCCTGACTTTC
CASSTGSSGANVLTF
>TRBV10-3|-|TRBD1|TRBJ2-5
TGTGCCATCAGGGGGGACAGGGCGTACCAAGAGACCCAGTACTTC
CAIRGDRAYQETQYF
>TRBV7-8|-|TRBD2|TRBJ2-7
TGTGCCAGCACCTCCCTTGGCGGGAGCTCCTACGAGCAGTACTTC
CASTSLGGSSYEQYF
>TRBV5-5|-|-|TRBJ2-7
TGTGCCAGCAGCGTAATCCCGGTCCCCCGGAACGAGCAGTACTTC
CASSVIPVPRNEQYF
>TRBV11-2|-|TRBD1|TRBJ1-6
TGTGCCAGCAGCTTAGAGCTACAGGGGGATAATTCACCCCTCCACTTT
CASSLELQGDNSPLHF
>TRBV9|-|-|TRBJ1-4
TGTGCCAGCAGCGTCTCATCCTTAGGGGGAGATGAAAAACTGTTTTTT
CASSVSSLGGDEKLFF
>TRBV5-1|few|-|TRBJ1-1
TGCGCCAGCAGCGAGCCGCAGAACACTGAAGCTTTCTTT
CASSEPQNTEAFF
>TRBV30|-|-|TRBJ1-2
TGTGCCTGGAGCCCCGACAACTATGGCTACACCTTC
CAWSPDNYGYTF
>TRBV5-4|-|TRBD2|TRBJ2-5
TGTGCCAGCAGCCGGGGACTAGCGGGAGGGCCTATACATCAAGAGACCCAGTACTTC
CASSRGLAGGPIHQETQYF
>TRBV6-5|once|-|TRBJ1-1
TGTGCCAGCAGTTACCGAGGGCAGGCAGTTTCGGAGACTTTCTTT
CASSYRGQAVSETFF
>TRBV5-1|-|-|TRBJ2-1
TGCGCCAGCAGCTCGGGATCCAACTACAATGAGCAGTTCTTC
CASSSGSNYNEQFF
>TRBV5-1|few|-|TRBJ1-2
TGCGCCAGCAGACGAGACGTTAGCTACACCTTC
CASRRDVSYTF
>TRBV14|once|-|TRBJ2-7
TGTGCCAGCAGCCAAGTCGGCAGGGGAGACGAGCAGTACTTC
CASSQVGRGDEQYF
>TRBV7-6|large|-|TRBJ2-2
TGTGCCAGCAGCATAGCAGGGGAAGCCGGGGAGCTGTTTTTT
CASSIAGEAGELFF
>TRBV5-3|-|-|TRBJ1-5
TGTGCCAGAACCTTGATCGGGGGTTGCCGTCAGCCCCAGCATTTT
CARTLIGGCRQPQHF
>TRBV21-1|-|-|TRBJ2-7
TGTGCCAGCAGGGGTCTCTCCTACGAGCAGTACTTC
CASRGLSYEQYF
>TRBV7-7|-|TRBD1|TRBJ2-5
TGTGCTAGCAGCTTACAGGGGCTCCAAGAGACCCAGTACTTC
CASSLQGLQETQYF
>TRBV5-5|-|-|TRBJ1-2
TGTGCCAGCAGCTCAGGGGTCGATTATGGCTACACCTTC
CASSSGVDYGYTF
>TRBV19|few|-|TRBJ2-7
TGTGCCAGTAGTACCCGGGGGCACTCCTACGAGCAGTACTTC
CASSTRGHSYEQYF
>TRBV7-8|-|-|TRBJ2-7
TGTGCCAGCCGCTCAAGGGTCTCCTCCTACGAGCAGTACTTC
CASRSRVSSYEQYF
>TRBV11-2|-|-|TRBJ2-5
TGTGCCAGCAGCCGGGGGACCCGAGGGTGGGAGACCCAGTACTTC
CASSRGTRGWETQYF
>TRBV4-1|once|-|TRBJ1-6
TGCGCCAGCAGCCAAGATGTCGGCCTTATAAACTCACCCCTCCACTTT
CASSQDVGLINSPLHF
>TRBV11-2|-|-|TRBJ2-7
TGTGCCAGCAGCTCGCGACAGGCGTACGAGCAGTACTTC
CASSSRQAYEQYF
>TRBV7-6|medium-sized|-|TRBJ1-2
TGTGCCAGCAGCTTAGCTAGCTTGTATGGCTACACCTTC
CASSLASLYGYTF
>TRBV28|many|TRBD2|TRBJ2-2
TGTGCCAGCAGTTGGCCTAGCGGGACATGGGACACCGGGGAGCTGTTTTTT
CASSWPSGTWDTGELFF
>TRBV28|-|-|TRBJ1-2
TGTGCCAGCAGTTTAGAAGGCTATGGCTACACCTTC
CASSLEGYGYTF
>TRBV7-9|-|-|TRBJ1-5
TGTGCCAGCAGCTTAAGCCGGTATAGCAATCAGCCCCAGCATTTT
CASSLSRYSNQPQHF
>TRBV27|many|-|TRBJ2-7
TGTGCCAGCAGTTTAGGGCGGCACTACGAGCAGTACTTC
CASSLGRHYEQYF
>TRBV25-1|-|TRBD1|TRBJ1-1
TGTGCCAGCAGTCAGCGACAGGGGGCGAACACTGAAGCTTTCTTT
CASSQRQGANTEAFF
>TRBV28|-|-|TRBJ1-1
TGTGCCAGCAGTTCTTCTAACACTGAAGCTTTCTTT
CASSSSNTEAFF
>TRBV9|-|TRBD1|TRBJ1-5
TGTGCCAGCAGCCAGGGACAGGTAGGCCAGCCCCAGCATTTT
CASSQGQVGQPQHF
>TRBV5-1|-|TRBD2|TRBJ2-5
TGCGCCAGCAGCTTGGCGGTCGGCCTAGCGGGAGGAGAGACCCAGTACTTC
CASSLAVGLAGGETQYF
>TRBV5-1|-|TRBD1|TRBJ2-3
TGCGCCAGTAACCCCCGGGACAGGGGGGCAGATACGCAGTATTTT
CASNPRDRGADTQYF
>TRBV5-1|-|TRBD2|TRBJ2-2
TGCGCCAGCAGCTTGGCCCTACGGGCGGGAGGATGGAACACCGGGGAGCTGTTTTTT
CASSLALRAGGWNTGELFF
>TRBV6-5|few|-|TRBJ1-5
TGTGCCAGCAGTGCCTTTTGGGGTAGCAATCAGCCCCAGCATTTT
CASSAFWGSNQPQHF
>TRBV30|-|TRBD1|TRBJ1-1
TGTGCCTGGAGTGGAGGACAGGGAGTGAACACTGAAGCTTTCTTT
CAWSGGQGVNTEAFF
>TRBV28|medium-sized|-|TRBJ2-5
TGTGCCAGCAGTTCGGCGGTGGTCGTACAAGAGACCCAGTACTTC
CASSSAVVVQETQYF
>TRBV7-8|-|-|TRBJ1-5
TGTGCCAGCAGCAATAGAGAAAATAGCAATCAGCCCCAGCATTTT
CASSNRENSNQPQHF
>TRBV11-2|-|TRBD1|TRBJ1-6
TGTGCCAGCAGCTTCAACAGGGGGGCTAATTCACCCCTCCACTTT
CASSFNRGANSPLHF
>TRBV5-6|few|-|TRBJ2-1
TGTGCCAGCAGCAAGCGAACGGGCCATTCCTACAATGAGCAGTTCTTC
CASSKRTGHSYNEQFF
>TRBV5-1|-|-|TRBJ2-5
TGCGCCAGCAGCTCGGCCTCGGGGCGGGAGACCCAGTACTTC
CASSSASGRETQYF
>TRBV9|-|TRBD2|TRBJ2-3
TGTGCCAGCAGCGTAGCCCCTAGCGGGAGTGGAGATACGCAGTATTTT
CASSVAPSGSGDTQYF